These T cell receptor beta chains were read from a single sample in a study of shared clonotypes between healthy human individuals. TCRdb's table, derived via immunoSEQ multiplex PCR, lists solely in-frame clones and lacks some. The table includes hundreds of thousands of clones, roughly 98% detected once. The sample comprised naive CD8+ T cells sorted from blood. These receptors were collected from a man aged 30 to 39 in good health. CDR3s include the opening cysteine and the closing phenylalanine or tryptophan. D genes are given only for firm matches. Size is omitted from some rows. Given values are once, few, many or a class for expanded clones.

>-|TRBJ1-3|-|TRBV27
CASSFNGISGNTIYF
TGTGCCAGCAGTTTTAACGGCATCTCTGGAAACACCATATATTTT
>-|TRBJ2-7|-|TRBV7-9
CASSFQPSYEQYF
TGTGCCAGCAGTTTTCAGCCCTCCTACGAGCAGTACTTC
>-|TRBJ2-2|TRBD2|TRBV30
CAWSVLLRLAGGPNPGELFF
TGTGCCTGGAGTGTACTGTTGAGACTAGCGGGAGGGCCTAATCCCGGGGAGCTGTTTTTT
>-|TRBJ2-1|-|TRBV11-2
CASSPSFRDEQFF
TGTGCCAGCAGCCCCTCCTTCCGCGATGAGCAGTTCTTC
>-|TRBJ1-2|TRBD1|TRBV7-9
CASSLVSEPGTVDRYTF
TGTGCCAGCAGCTTAGTTTCGGAACCCGGGACAGTGGATCGCTACACCTTC
>-|TRBJ2-7|TRBD2|TRBV2
CASRNSGSSYEQYF
TGTGCCAGCAGGAACAGCGGGAGCTCCTACGAGCAGTACTTC
>-|TRBJ1-5|-|TRBV27
CASGNQPQHF
TGTGCCAGCGGGAATCAGCCCCAGCATTTT
>once|TRBJ2-6|-|TRBV7-8
CASSTEWPFSGANVLTF
TGTGCCAGCAGCACCGAGTGGCCCTTCTCTGGGGCCAACGTCCTGACTTTC
>-|TRBJ2-1|-|TRBV29-1
CSVEGADSSYNEQFF
TGCAGCGTTGAAGGGGCGGACAGCTCCTACAATGAGCAGTTCTTC
>-|TRBJ2-3|TRBD2|TRBV7-6
CASSKLAGTTDTQYF
TGTGCCAGCAGCAAACTAGCGGGAACCACAGATACGCAGTATTTT
>-|TRBJ2-3|TRBD2|TRBV28
CASSFRLAQADTQYF
TGTGCCAGCAGCTTCAGACTAGCGCAAGCAGATACGCAGTATTTT
>-|TRBJ1-5|-|TRBV4-1
CASSQTGGQPQHF
TGCGCCAGCAGCCAAACGGGGGGACAGCCCCAGCATTTT
>-|TRBJ2-2|TRBD2|TRBV29-1
CSVVLAGDPGELFF
TGCAGCGTTGTCCTAGCGGGAGACCCCGGGGAGCTGTTTTTT
>-|TRBJ2-1|TRBD2|TRBV11-2
CASSREGWRASNEQFF
TGTGCCAGCAGCAGGGAGGGCTGGAGGGCCTCTAATGAGCAGTTCTTC
>-|TRBJ2-2|-|TRBV13
CASSLVVTGGELFF
TGTGCCAGCAGCCTGGTTGTGACTGGCGGGGAGCTGTTTTTT
>-|TRBJ2-7|-|TRBV4-1
CASSQARSYEQYF
TGCGCCAGCAGCCAAGCCCGTTCCTACGAGCAGTACTTC
>-|TRBJ1-2|-|TRBV11-2
CASSLDPTGIAYGYTF
TGTGCCAGCAGCTTAGATCCTACAGGGATCGCCTATGGCTACACCTTC
>-|TRBJ2-7|TRBD2|TRBV18
CASSPGTSGVNEQYF
TGTGCCAGCTCACCAGGGACTAGCGGGGTGAACGAGCAGTACTTC
>once|TRBJ1-5|TRBD1|TRBV7-9
CASSFGTDNQPQHF
TGTGCCAGCAGCTTTGGGACAGACAATCAGCCCCAGCATTTT
>once|TRBJ2-1|-|TRBV28
CASSLSGAEQFF
TGTGCCAGCAGTTTGAGCGGAGCCGAGCAGTTCTTC
>-|TRBJ2-7|-|TRBV7-9
CASSPPAGHYEQYF
TGTGCCAGCAGCCCCCCCGCGGGGCACTACGAGCAGTACTTC
>-|TRBJ2-1|-|TRBV5-5
CASSSRLADYNEQFF
TGTGCCAGCAGCTCAAGATTAGCGGACTACAATGAGCAGTTCTTC
>-|TRBJ2-7|-|TRBV19
CASSIRPVRQDEQYF
TGTGCCAGTAGTATACGACCCGTGAGGCAAGACGAGCAGTACTTC
>-|TRBJ2-2|-|TRBV29-1
CSATPVTGNTGELFF
TGCAGCGCCACCCCCGTGACAGGGAACACCGGGGAGCTGTTTTTT
>-|TRBJ2-3|TRBD2|TRBV27
CASSPEPQGGTSGRPTDTQYF
TGTGCCAGCAGTCCAGAACCCCAGGGAGGGACTAGCGGGAGGCCCACAGATACGCAGTATTTT
>-|TRBJ1-2|-|TRBV2
CASRAGTYGYTF
TGTGCCAGCAGGGCGGGAACTTATGGCTACACCTTC
>-|TRBJ2-1|-|TRBV6-5
CASSTPSGDGVEQFF
TGTGCCAGCAGTACCCCTTCGGGAGACGGAGTTGAGCAGTTCTTC
>once|TRBJ1-1|TRBD1|TRBV7-9
CASSPQGDTEAFF
TGTGCCAGCAGCCCTCAGGGGGACACTGAAGCTTTCTTT
>-|TRBJ2-7|-|TRBV5-1
CASSLGASHMDEQYF
TGCGCCAGCAGCTTGGGGGCCAGCCACATGGACGAGCAGTACTTC
>-|TRBJ2-7|TRBD2|TRBV2
CASSDWGLAGGIESYEQYF
TGTGCCAGCAGTGATTGGGGACTAGCGGGGGGCATAGAATCCTACGAGCAGTACTTC
>-|TRBJ2-7|-|TRBV27
CASRASYEQYF
TGTGCCAGCAGGGCCTCCTACGAGCAGTACTTC
>-|TRBJ2-3|TRBD2|TRBV5-6
CASSGGLAGITDTQYF
TGTGCCAGCAGCGGGGGACTAGCGGGGATCACAGATACGCAGTATTTT
>-|TRBJ2-3|-|TRBV28
CASSLGVAVTDTQYF
TGTGCCAGCAGTTTAGGGGTAGCTGTAACAGATACGCAGTATTTT
>-|TRBJ2-1|TRBD2|TRBV7-2
CASSLAPGLAGRPSLDEQFF
TGTGCCAGCAGCTTAGCTCCGGGACTAGCGGGACGCCCGTCATTGGATGAGCAGTTCTTC
>-|TRBJ2-7|-|TRBV5-5
CASSRSPGDSYEQYF
TGTGCCAGCAGCAGGAGTCCAGGGGACTCCTACGAGCAGTACTTC
>-|TRBJ2-2|TRBD2|TRBV7-2
CASSSYGLAGGSTGELFF
TGTGCCAGCAGCTCCTACGGACTAGCGGGAGGAAGCACCGGGGAGCTGTTTTTT
>once|TRBJ1-3|-|TRBV27
CASSLSAGGNTIYF
TGTGCCAGCAGTTTGTCGGCGGGAGGAAACACCATATATTTT
>-|TRBJ2-2|TRBD2|TRBV11-2
CASRSKRERAGELFF
TGTGCCAGCAGAAGTAAGCGGGAACGCGCCGGGGAGCTGTTTTTT
>-|TRBJ1-5|TRBD1|TRBV2
CASSAQTGDQPQHF
TGTGCCAGCAGTGCTCAAACAGGGGATCAGCCCCAGCATTTT
>-|TRBJ2-2|-|TRBV19
CASSLAAGGELFF
TGTGCCAGTAGTTTAGCGGCCGGGGGGGAGCTGTTTTTT
>-|TRBJ2-1|TRBD2|TRBV5-1
CASSVGRGYNEQFF
TGCGCCAGCAGCGTCGGGAGGGGATACAATGAGCAGTTCTTC
>-|TRBJ2-7|-|TRBV5-5
CASSTTSGRLSYEQYF
TGTGCCAGCAGCACCACCTCGGGACGGCTCTCCTACGAGCAGTACTTC
>-|TRBJ1-2|-|TRBV5-6
CASSFSTGLDGYTF
TGTGCCAGCAGCTTCTCCACTGGGCTGGACGGCTACACCTTC
>-|TRBJ2-2|-|TRBV14
CASSPDWDYTGELFF
TGTGCCAGCAGCCCCGACTGGGACTACACCGGGGAGCTGTTTTTT